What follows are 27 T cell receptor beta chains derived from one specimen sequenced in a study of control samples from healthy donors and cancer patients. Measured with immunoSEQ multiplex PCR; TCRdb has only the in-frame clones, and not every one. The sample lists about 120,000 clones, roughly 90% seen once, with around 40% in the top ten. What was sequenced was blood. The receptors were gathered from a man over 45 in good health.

The CDR3 DNA follows: TGTGCCAGCAGCCCCCTAGGGGGTTCCTACAATGAGCAGTTCTTC. Its protein is CASSPLGGSYNEQFF. The rearrangement links TRBV7-9 to TRBJ2-1; weak D call: TRBD1 (6 bases). Germline V gene lookup returns CDR1 SEHNR and CDR2 FQNEAQ (reference sequence). V was trimmed by 5 bases and J by 1 base, leaving 12 bases between them. The CDR3 is 15 residues long.

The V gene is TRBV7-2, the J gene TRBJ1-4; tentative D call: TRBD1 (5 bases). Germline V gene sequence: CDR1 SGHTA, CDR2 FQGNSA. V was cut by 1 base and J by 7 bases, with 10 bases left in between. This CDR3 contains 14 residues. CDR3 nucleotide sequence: TGTGCCAGCAGCTTAGGGGGCGCAGGTGAAAAACTGTTTTTT. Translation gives CASSLGGAGEKLFF.

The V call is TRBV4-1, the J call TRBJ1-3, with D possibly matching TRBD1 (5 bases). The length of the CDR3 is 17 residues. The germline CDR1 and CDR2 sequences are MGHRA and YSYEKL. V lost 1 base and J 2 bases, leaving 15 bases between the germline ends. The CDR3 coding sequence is TGCGCCAGCAGCCAAGGAGGTTCAGGGACCCCTGGAAACACCATATATTTT. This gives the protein CASSQGGSGTPGNTIYF.

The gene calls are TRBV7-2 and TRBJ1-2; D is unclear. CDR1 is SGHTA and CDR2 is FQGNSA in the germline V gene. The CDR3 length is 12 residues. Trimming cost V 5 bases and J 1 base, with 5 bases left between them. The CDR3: CASSPVNYGYTF. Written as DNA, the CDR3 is TGTGCCAGCAGCCCGGTTAACTATGGCTACACCTTC.

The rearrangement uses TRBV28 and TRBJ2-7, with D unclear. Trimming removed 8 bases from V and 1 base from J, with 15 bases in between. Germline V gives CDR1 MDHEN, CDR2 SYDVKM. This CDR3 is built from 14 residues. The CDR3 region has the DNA TGTGCCAGCCGGGCTCGTGGGTTTTCCTACGAGCAGTACTTC. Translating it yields CASRARGFSYEQYF.

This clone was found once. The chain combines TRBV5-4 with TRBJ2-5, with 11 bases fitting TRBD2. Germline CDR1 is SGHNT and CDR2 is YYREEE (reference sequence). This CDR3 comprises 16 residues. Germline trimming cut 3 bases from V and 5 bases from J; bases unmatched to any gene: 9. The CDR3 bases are TGTGCCAGCAGCTCGATTAGCGGGGGGGCGCAGGAGACCCAGTACTTC. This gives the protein CASSSISGGAQETQYF.

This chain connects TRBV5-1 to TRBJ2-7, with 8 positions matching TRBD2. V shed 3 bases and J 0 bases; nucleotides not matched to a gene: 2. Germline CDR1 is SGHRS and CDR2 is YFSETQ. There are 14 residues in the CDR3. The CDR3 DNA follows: TGCGCCAGCAGCTCCCGGGAGGGCTCCTACGAGCAGTACTTC. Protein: CASSSREGSYEQYF. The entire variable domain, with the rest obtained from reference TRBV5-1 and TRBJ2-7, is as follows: KAGVTQTPRYLIKTRGQQVTLSCSPISGHRSVSWYQQTPGQGLQFLFEYFSETQRNKGNFPGRFSGRQFSNSRSEMNVSTLELGDSALYLCASSSREGSYEQYFGPGTRLTVT.

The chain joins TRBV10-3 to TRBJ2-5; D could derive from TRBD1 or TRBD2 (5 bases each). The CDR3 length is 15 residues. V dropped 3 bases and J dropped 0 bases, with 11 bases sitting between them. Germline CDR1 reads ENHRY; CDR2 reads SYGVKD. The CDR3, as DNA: TGTGCCATCAGTGATAGTAGGGGACACCAAGAGACCCAGTACTTC. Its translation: CAISDSRGHQETQYF.

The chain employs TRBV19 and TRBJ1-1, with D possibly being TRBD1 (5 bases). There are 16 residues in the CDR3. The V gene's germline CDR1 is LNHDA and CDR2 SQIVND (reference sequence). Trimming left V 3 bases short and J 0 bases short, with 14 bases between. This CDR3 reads CASSINWGELNTEAFF. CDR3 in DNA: TGTGCCAGTAGTATTAATTGGGGGGAGTTGAACACTGAAGCTTTCTTT.

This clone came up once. CDR3 region: CSASAGGYTF. DNA for the CDR3: TGCAGTGCTAGCGCAGGTGGCTACACCTTC. V gene TRBV20-1 combines with J gene TRBJ1-2, with unresolved D. This CDR3 region has 10 residues. Trimming removed 3 bases from V and 7 bases from J, with 6 bases in between. Germline CDR1 DFQATT, CDR2 SNEGSKA (reference sequence).

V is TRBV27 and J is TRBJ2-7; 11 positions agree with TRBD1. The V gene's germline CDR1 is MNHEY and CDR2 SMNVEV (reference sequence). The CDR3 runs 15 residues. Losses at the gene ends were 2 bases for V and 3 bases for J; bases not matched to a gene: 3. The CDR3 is CASSLGQGAVYEQYF. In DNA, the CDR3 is TGTGCCAGCAGTTTAGGACAGGGGGCGGTCTACGAGCAGTACTTC.

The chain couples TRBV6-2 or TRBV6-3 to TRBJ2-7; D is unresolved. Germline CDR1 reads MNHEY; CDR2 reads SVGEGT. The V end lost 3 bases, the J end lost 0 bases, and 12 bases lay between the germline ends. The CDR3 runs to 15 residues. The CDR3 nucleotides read TGTGCCAGCAGTTATTTCCAGGATTCCTCCTACGAGCAGTACTTC. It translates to CASSYFQDSSYEQYF.

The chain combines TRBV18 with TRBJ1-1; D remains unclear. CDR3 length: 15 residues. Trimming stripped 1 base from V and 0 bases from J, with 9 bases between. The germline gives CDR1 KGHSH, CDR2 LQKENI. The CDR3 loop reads CASSPQADVNTEAFF. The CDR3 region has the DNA TGTGCCAGCTCACCACAGGCGGACGTGAACACTGAAGCTTTCTTT.

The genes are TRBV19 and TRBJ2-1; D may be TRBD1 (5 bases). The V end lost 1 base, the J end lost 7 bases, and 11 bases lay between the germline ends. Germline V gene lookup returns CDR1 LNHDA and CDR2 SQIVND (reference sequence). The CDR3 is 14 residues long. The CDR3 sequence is CASSIGGARNEQFF. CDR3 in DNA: TGTGCCAGTAGTATAGGGGGCGCCCGAAATGAGCAGTTCTTC.

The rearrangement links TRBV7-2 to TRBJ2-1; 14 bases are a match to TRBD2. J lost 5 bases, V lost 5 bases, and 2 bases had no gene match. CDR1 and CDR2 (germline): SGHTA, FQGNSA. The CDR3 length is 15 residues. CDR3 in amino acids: CASSPGLAGDNEQFF. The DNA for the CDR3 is TGTGCCAGCAGCCCGGGACTAGCGGGGGACAATGAGCAGTTCTTC.

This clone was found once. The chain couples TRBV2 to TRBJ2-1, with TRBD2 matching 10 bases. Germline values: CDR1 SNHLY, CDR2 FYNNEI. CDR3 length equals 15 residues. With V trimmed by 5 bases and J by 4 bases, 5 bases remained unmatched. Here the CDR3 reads CASSFSGGSYNEQFF. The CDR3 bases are TGTGCCAGCAGTTTTAGCGGGGGGTCTTACAATGAGCAGTTCTTC. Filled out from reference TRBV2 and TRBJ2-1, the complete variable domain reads EPEVTQTPSHQVTQMGQEVILRCVPISNHLYFYWYRQILGQKVEFLVSFYNNEISEKSEIFDDQFSVERPDGSNFTLKIRSTKLEDSAMYFCASSFSGGSYNEQFFGPGTRLTVL.

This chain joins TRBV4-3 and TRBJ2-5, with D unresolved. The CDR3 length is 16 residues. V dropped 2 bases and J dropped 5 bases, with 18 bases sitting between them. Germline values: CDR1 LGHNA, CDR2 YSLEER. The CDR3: CASSQSIRAVGETQYF. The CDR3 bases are TGCGCCAGCAGCCAATCGATCCGGGCGGTGGGGGAGACCCAGTACTTC.

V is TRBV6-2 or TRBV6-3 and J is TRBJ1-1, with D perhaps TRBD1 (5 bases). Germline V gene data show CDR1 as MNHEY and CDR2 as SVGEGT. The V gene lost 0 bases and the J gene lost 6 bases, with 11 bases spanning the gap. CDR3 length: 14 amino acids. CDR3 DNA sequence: TGTGCCAGCAGTTACTCTCAGGGAATCTCTGAAGCTTTCTTT. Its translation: CASSYSQGISEAFF.

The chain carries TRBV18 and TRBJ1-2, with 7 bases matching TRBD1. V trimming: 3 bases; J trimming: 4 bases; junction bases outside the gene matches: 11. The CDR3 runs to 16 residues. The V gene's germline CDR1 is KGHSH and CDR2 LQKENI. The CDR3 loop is CASSPLRDSDAYGYTF. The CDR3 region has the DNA TGTGCCAGCTCACCTCTCCGGGACAGCGACGCCTATGGCTACACCTTC.

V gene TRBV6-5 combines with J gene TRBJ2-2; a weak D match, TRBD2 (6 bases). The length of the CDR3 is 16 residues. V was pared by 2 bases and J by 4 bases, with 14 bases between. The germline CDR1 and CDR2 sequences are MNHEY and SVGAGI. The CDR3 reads CASSYIGGTGTGELFF. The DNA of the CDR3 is TGTGCCAGCAGTTACATTGGGGGGACGGGCACCGGGGAGCTGTTTTTT.

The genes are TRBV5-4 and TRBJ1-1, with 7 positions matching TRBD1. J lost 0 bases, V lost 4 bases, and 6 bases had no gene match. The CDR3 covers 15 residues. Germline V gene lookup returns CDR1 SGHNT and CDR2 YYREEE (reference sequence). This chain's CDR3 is CASSGFRGMNTEAFF. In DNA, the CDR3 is TGTGCCAGCAGCGGGTTCAGGGGGATGAACACTGAAGCTTTCTTT.

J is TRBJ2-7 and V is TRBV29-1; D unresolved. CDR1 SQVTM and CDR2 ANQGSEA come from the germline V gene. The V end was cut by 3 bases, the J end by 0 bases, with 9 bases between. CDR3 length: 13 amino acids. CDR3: CSVEGETSYEQYF. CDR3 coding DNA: TGCAGCGTTGAGGGCGAGACCTCCTACGAGCAGTACTTC.

CDR3 residues: CASSLETGSTEAFF. The CDR3 DNA reads TGTGCCAGCAGCTTGGAGACAGGGAGCACTGAAGCTTTCTTT. The rearrangement uses TRBV5-4 and TRBJ1-1; TRBD1 aligns across 7 bases. Germline V gene data show CDR1 as SGHNT and CDR2 as YYREEE (reference sequence). This CDR3 has 14 residues. The junction had 3 bases not matched to a gene; V was cut back by 0 bases and J by 4 bases.

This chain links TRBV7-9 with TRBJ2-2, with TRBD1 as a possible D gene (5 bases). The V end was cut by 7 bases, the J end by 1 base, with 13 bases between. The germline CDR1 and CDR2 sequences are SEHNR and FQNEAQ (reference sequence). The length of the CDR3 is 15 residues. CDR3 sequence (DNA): TGTGCCAGCAAGTCGCCCCAGGGGAACACCGGGGAGCTGTTTTTT. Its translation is CASKSPQGNTGELFF. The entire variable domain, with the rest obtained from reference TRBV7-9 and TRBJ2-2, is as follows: DTGVSQNPRHKITKRGQNVTFRCDPISEHNRLYWYRQTLGQGPEFLTYFQNEAQLEKSRLLSDRFSAERPKGSFSTLEIQRTEQGDSAMYLCASKSPQGNTGELFFGEGSRLTVL.

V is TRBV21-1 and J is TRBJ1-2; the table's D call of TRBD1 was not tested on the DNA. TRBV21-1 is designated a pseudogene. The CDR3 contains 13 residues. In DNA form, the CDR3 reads TGTGCCAGCCAGGACAGAAACCTCTATGGCTACACCTTC. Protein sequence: CASQDRNLYGYTF.

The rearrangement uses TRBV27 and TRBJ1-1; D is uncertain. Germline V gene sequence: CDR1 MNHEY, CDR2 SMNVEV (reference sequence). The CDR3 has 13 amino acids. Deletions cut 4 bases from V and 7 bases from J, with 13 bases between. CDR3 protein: CASSSGLGGEAFF. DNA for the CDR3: TGTGCCAGCAGTTCCGGTTTGGGTGGTGAAGCTTTCTTT.

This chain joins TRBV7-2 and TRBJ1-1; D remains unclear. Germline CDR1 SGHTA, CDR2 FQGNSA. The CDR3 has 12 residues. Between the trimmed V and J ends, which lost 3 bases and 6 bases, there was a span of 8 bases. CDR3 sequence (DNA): TGTGCCAGCAGCTTCGCGGGCCCTGAAGCTTTCTTT. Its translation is CASSFAGPEAFF.